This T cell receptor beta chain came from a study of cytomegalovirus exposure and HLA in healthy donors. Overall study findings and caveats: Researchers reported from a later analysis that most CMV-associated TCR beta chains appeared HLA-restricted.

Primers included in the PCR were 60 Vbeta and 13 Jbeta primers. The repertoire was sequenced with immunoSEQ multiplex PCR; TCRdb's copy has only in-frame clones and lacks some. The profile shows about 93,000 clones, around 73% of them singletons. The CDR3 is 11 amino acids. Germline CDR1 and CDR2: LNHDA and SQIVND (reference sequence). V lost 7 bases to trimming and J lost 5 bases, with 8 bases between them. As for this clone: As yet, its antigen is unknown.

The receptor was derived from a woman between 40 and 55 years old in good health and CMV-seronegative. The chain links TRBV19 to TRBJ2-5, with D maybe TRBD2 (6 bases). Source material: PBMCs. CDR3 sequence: CASKGGETQYF. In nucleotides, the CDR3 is TGTGCCAGTAAAGGAGGGGAGACCCAGTACTTC.